The T cell receptor beta chain described here comes from a study of shared clonotypes between healthy human individuals. Study overall: CD8 memory received one plate per donor, CD8 naive two, CD4 memory three and CD4 naive three. Whole-study findings and limits: Apart from blood, nothing was sampled; tissue repertoires likely differ.

Unmatched junction bases numbered 18, after V lost 3 bases and J lost 12 bases. The germline gives CDR1 SNHLY, CDR2 FYNNEI. The CDR3 is 17 residues long. Each replicate PCR on the sorted subsets used about 0.2 ug DNA (about 30,000 T cell genomes). Sequencing used immunoSEQ multiplex PCR; TCRdb keeps in-frame clones, though not all of them. Altogether roughly 590,000 clones are present, about 95% being singletons, with the ten largest covering approximately 0.1%. Turning to this clone: Its target is not known.

As defined, naive CD8 cells were CD45RO-negative and positively selected for CCR7, with terminally differentiated effector memory CD45RA+ cells excluded. Adult donors, all healthy and HIV-negative, had no recent acute infections or vaccinations. Sequenced material: naive CD8+ T cells sorted from blood. This receptor was identified in a woman in her 30s in good health. The chain combines TRBV2 with TRBJ2-1, with 9 bases matching TRBD1. CDR3 in amino acids: CASSDVETGTGNMGQFF. CDR3 coding DNA: TGTGCCAGCAGTGACGTGGAGACCGGGACAGGGAACATGGGGCAGTTCTTC.